The 22 T cell receptor beta chains reported below all come from one sample, sequenced in a study of CD8 T cells in Susac syndrome. With random hexamers, about 0.45 to 1 ug RNA was reverse transcribed. TCRdb fed the immunoSEQ multiplex PCR reads into MiXCR, producing one record per CDR3 protein. The sample gives around 85,000 distinct CDR3 sequences, just under 95% of which show up once; over 0.35% is in the top ten. The specimen sequenced was CD8+ T cells from PBMCs. The source is a human donor with Susac syndrome.

The CDR3 region is CSGAPGENTGELFF. CDR3 coding DNA: TGCAGCGGCGCCCCGGGAGAGAACACCGGGGAGCTGTTTTTT. This chain links TRBV29-1 with TRBJ2-2, with a tentative D call TRBD2 (6 bases). CDR1 and CDR2 from the germline V gene are SQVTM and ANQGSEA. CDR3 length: 14 residues. V lost 7 bases and J lost 1, with 13 bases in between.

The chain recombines TRBV7-9 with TRBJ2-1, with unresolved D. This CDR3 spans 13 amino acids. V was trimmed by 4 bases and J by 7 bases, leaving 11 bases between them. The V gene's germline CDR1 is SEHNR and CDR2 FQNEAQ (reference sequence). This CDR3 reads CASSYKGRNEQFF. CDR3 DNA: TGTGCCAGCAGCTATAAGGGTCGGAATGAGCAGTTCTTC. Full variable domain (outside the CDR3, taken from reference TRBV7-9 and TRBJ2-1): DTGVSQNPRHKITKRGQNVTFRCDPISEHNRLYWYRQTLGQGPEFLTYFQNEAQLEKSRLLSDRFSAERPKGSFSTLEIQRTEQGDSAMYLCASSYKGRNEQFFGPGTRLTVL.

The CDR3, as DNA: TGTGCCAGCGGGCAGGGGGCTAGCACTGAAGCTTTCTTT. It specifies CASGQGASTEAFF. The chain joins TRBV5-6 to TRBJ1-1; the match to TRBD1 covers 8 bases. Germline V gene data show CDR1 as SGHDT and CDR2 as YYEEEE. The CDR3 is made up of 13 amino acids. After removal of 7 bases from V and 4 bases from J, the junction contained 6 bases not matched to a gene.

This rearrangement joins TRBV2 to TRBJ2-7; D call uncertain. The length of the CDR3 is 13 residues. Per the germline V gene, CDR1 is SNHLY and CDR2 is FYNNEI. The V gene lost 7 bases and the J gene lost 1 base, with 11 bases spanning the gap. The CDR3 loop is CASTEPGSYEQYF. CDR3 nucleotide sequence: TGTGCCAGCACCGAGCCGGGTTCCTACGAGCAGTACTTC.

The V gene is TRBV10-3, the J gene TRBJ2-4, with 9 bases identical to TRBD2. The CDR3 has 15 amino acids. Germline V gene sequence: CDR1 ENHRY, CDR2 SYGVKD. The V gene end was trimmed by 2 bases and the J gene end by 6 bases; junction bases not matched to a gene: 5. CDR3 sequence (DNA): TGTGCCATCAGTGAGGCTAGCGGGACCCTAAACATTCAGTACTTC. Translation gives CAISEASGTLNIQYF.

CDR3 residues: CASSRHNQPQHF. The CDR3 nucleotides read TGTGCCAGCAGTCGGCACAATCAGCCCCAGCATTTT. This chain connects TRBV12-3 or TRBV12-4 to TRBJ1-5, with unresolved D. This CDR3 is built from 12 residues. V lost 5 bases and J 3 bases, leaving 5 bases between the germline ends.

This clonotype was found once. The gene calls are TRBV7-8 and TRBJ2-3; no definite D call. Germline V gene lookup returns CDR1 SGHVS and CDR2 FQNEAQ. The length of the CDR3 is 16 residues. V was trimmed by 1 base and J by 2 bases, leaving 13 bases between them. CDR3 nucleotide sequence: TGTGCCAGCAGCTTAGTACTACCGAGCTCCACAGATACGCAGTATTTT. This translates into CASSLVLPSSTDTQYF.

This clonotype was recorded once. The rearrangement uses TRBV14 and TRBJ2-1; the D gene is possibly TRBD2 (6 bases). V was pared by 1 base and J by 1 base, with 11 bases between. There are 16 residues in the CDR3. Germline loops: CDR1 SGHDN, CDR2 FVKESK. The CDR3 loop reads CASSQVAGKSYNEQFF. The CDR3 nucleotides are TGTGCCAGCAGCCAAGTGGCGGGAAAGTCCTACAATGAGCAGTTCTTC.

The chain links TRBV19 to TRBJ1-5; D gene uncertain. This CDR3 has 16 residues. The ends were cut back, 5 bases at V and 4 bases at J, with 18 bases in the middle. Germline CDR1 reads LNHDA; CDR2 reads SQIVND (reference sequence). As DNA, the CDR3 is TGTGCCAGTAGTCTCCCCGGGTACGTCGGAAATCAGCCCCAGCATTTT. Translation gives CASSLPGYVGNQPQHF.

The chain employs TRBV15 and TRBJ2-6; D is possibly TRBD2 (5 bases). From germline, CDR1 is LNHNV and CDR2 YYDKDF (reference sequence). The V end lost 0 bases, the J end lost 2 bases, and 8 bases lay between the germline ends. This CDR3 contains 16 residues. The CDR3 loop is CATSRDGETGANVLTF. In DNA form, the CDR3 reads TGTGCCACCAGCAGAGACGGGGAAACTGGGGCCAACGTCCTGACTTTC.

The chain couples TRBV6-5 to TRBJ1-2, with TRBD1 matching 9 bases. V shed 0 bases, J shed 8 bases, and the junction held 4 bases outside the gene matches. There are 14 residues in the CDR3. Germline CDR1 and CDR2: MNHEY and SVGAGI. The CDR3 DNA is TGTGCCAGCAGTTACTCTACAGGGGGCTTCGGCTACACCTTC. It translates to CASSYSTGGFGYTF.

The rearrangement joins TRBV29-1 to TRBJ1-1, with a tentative D call TRBD1 (6 bases). CDR1 is SQVTM, CDR2 ANQGSEA, per germline. This CDR3 contains 14 residues. V shed 7 bases and J shed 0 bases, with 15 bases lying between them. CDR3 coding DNA: TGCAGCGACTTACAGGGCTGGATGAACACTGAAGCTTTCTTT. Protein product: CSDLQGWMNTEAFF. Full variable domain (outside the CDR3, taken from reference TRBV29-1 and TRBJ1-1): SAVISQKPSRDICQRGTSLTIQCQVDSQVTMMFWYRQQPGQSLTLIATANQGSEATYESGFVIDKFPISRPNLTFSTLTVSNMSPEDSSIYLCSDLQGWMNTEAFFGQGTRLTVV.

This chain connects TRBV29-1 to TRBJ2-3; D gene unclear. The V and J ends lost 7 bases and 3 bases respectively, with 8 bases between them. Germline V lookup: CDR1 SQVTM, CDR2 ANQGSEA. The CDR3 is made up of 11 amino acids. CDR3 nucleotide sequence: TGCAGCGCCGTTAATACAGATACGCAGTATTTT. It encodes CSAVNTDTQYF.

In its sample, this clonotype was seen once. The chain employs TRBV7-9 and TRBJ2-6; D perhaps matches TRBD2 (5 bases). Germline values: CDR1 SEHNR, CDR2 FQNEAQ (reference sequence). The CDR3 loop spans 14 amino acids. Trimming shortened V by 5 bases and J by 0 bases, and 5 bases separated the two germline ends. Written as DNA, the CDR3 is TGTGCCAGCAGCGGGAGCTCTGGGGCCAACGTCCTGACTTTC. This gives the protein CASSGSSGANVLTF.

The genes are TRBV5-1 and TRBJ1-1; D gene uncertain. This CDR3 has 13 residues. Germline loops: CDR1 SGHRS, CDR2 YFSETQ. Trimming shortened V by 3 bases and J by 3 bases, and 9 bases separated the two germline ends. The CDR3 sequence: CASSYKGDTEAFF. The DNA for the CDR3 is TGCGCCAGCAGCTATAAGGGTGACACTGAAGCTTTCTTT.

The chain joins TRBV5-1 to TRBJ1-1, with D possibly TRBD1 on 5 matching bases. The CDR3 totals 14 residues. V was clipped by 2 bases and J by 1 base, with 9 bases between them. Germline CDR1 SGHRS, CDR2 YFSETQ. CDR3 sequence (DNA): TGCGCCAGCAGCTTCCTGGGGGAGAACACTGAAGCTTTCTTT. Translating it yields CASSFLGENTEAFF. The full variable domain, completed using reference TRBV5-1 and TRBJ1-1, is KAGVTQTPRYLIKTRGQQVTLSCSPISGHRSVSWYQQTPGQGLQFLFEYFSETQRNKGNFPGRFSGRQFSNSRSEMNVSTLELGDSALYLCASSFLGENTEAFFGQGTRLTVV.

This chain joins TRBV12-3 or TRBV12-4 and TRBJ1-1; D call uncertain. The CDR3 sequence is 12 residues long. V was cut by 5 bases and J by 4 bases, with 8 bases left in between. The CDR3 nucleotides read TGTGCCAGCAGTCTACCGGCCACTGAAGCTTTCTTT. Translation gives CASSLPATEAFF.

The chain recombines TRBV7-8 with TRBJ2-5; TRBD2 aligns across 7 bases. Germline V gene sequence: CDR1 SGHVS, CDR2 FQNEAQ. CDR3 size: 13 residues. Trimming cost V 3 bases and J 7 bases; bases outside gene matches: 5. CDR3: CASSLGGLGTQYF. The CDR3 DNA sequence: TGTGCCAGCAGCTTGGGGGGGTTGGGGACCCAGTACTTC.

The genes are TRBV7-9 and TRBJ2-3; perhaps TRBD2 as D (6 bases). Per germline, CDR1 SEHNR and CDR2 FQNEAQ (reference sequence). V was clipped by 2 bases and J by 2 bases, with 8 bases between them. This CDR3 contains 14 residues. CDR3 in DNA: TGTGCCAGCAGCTTACCTAGCGCCACAGATACGCAGTATTTT. It is translated as CASSLPSATDTQYF.

This chain's CDR3 is CASSISENTEAFF. The CDR3 DNA is TGTGCCAGTAGTATTAGCGAAAACACTGAAGCTTTCTTT. The V gene is TRBV19, the J gene TRBJ1-1; D is ambiguous. The V gene's germline CDR1 is LNHDA and CDR2 SQIVND (reference sequence). V was trimmed by 3 bases and J by 2 bases, leaving 7 bases between them. The length of the CDR3 is 13 residues.

The chain carries TRBV11-2 and TRBJ2-5; no reliable D call. The length of the CDR3 is 16 residues. Germline CDR1 and CDR2: SGHAT and FQNNGV. Trimming shortened V by 4 bases and J by 2 bases, and 17 bases separated the two germline ends. In nucleotides, the CDR3 is TGTGCCAGCAGCTCACTCAGGACCACCCCACAAGAGACCCAGTACTTC. Translation: CASSSLRTTPQETQYF.

The V gene is TRBV7-8, the J gene TRBJ2-7; D uncertain. The germline V gene encodes CDR1 SGHVS and CDR2 FQNEAQ. CDR3 length: 12 amino acids. Trimming removed 5 bases at V and 0 bases at J, with 5 bases between. The DNA for the CDR3 is TGTGCCAGCAGCGCGCCCTCCTACGAGCAGTACTTC. This gives the protein CASSAPSYEQYF.